The next 21 T cell receptor beta chains were all read from a single sample in a study of blood T cell repertoires in COVID-19. Assay used: immunoSEQ multiplex PCR; TCRdb lists only in-frame clones, some missing. The sample shows more than 95,000 clones, over 75% of them seen only once. Sequenced sample: peripheral blood. Source of these receptors: a man older than 75 with active or convalescent COVID-19.

The CDR3 spells CASSYLGGRFYNEQFF. In DNA, the CDR3 is TGTGCCAGCAGTTACCTTGGCGGGAGGTTTTACAATGAGCAGTTCTTC. The chain recombines TRBV6-2 or TRBV6-3 with TRBJ2-1; 8 positions agree with TRBD2. Looked up from germline, CDR1 is MNHEY and CDR2 is SVGEGT. V lost 2 bases and J lost 4; bases outside the gene matches: 7. The CDR3 is 16 amino acids.

The chain is built from TRBV3-1 (or the pseudogene TRBV3-2) and TRBJ1-1, with 11 bases aligning to TRBD1. Germline V gene sequence: CDR1 LGHDT, CDR2 YNNKEL (reference sequence). The CDR3 sequence is 14 residues long. Germline trimming cut 4 bases from V and 6 bases from J; bases unmatched to any gene: 4. This CDR3 is CASSPGQGGAEAFF. CDR3 bases: TGTGCCAGCAGCCCGGGACAGGGGGGGGCTGAAGCTTTCTTT.

Details on this clone: The same CDR3 is also encoded by other DNA sequences in this sample. This chain joins TRBV3-1 (or the pseudogene TRBV3-2) and TRBJ1-2; 7 bases align to TRBD1. This CDR3 has 14 amino acids. The ends lost 0 bases at V and 4 bases at J; junction bases unmatched: 2. Looked up from germline, CDR1 is LGHDT and CDR2 is YNNKEL (reference sequence). CDR3 coding DNA: TGTGCCAGCAGCCAAGATGCAGGGGGCTATGGCTACACCTTC. This encodes CASSQDAGGYGYTF.

The genes are TRBV7-3 and TRBJ1-1; D is perhaps TRBD1 (6 bases). The CDR3 has 14 residues. Germline V gives CDR1 SGHTA, CDR2 FQGTGA. V lost 3 bases and J lost 1, with 9 bases in between. The CDR3 sequence is CASSFLGANTEAFF. The CDR3 bases are TGTGCCAGCAGCTTTTTGGGGGCGAACACTGAAGCTTTCTTT.

The chain uses TRBV25-1 and TRBJ1-5, with D unresolved. This CDR3 region has 13 residues. Germline lookup yields CDR1 MGHDK and CDR2 SYGVNS. V gave up 3 bases and J gave up 7 bases, with 10 bases separating them. The CDR3 here is CASSDPTWQPQHF. The CDR3 region has the DNA TGTGCCAGCAGTGACCCGACTTGGCAGCCCCAGCATTTT. Full variable domain (remainder filled in from reference TRBV25-1 and TRBJ1-5): EADIYQTPRYLVIGTGKKITLECSQTMGHDKMYWYQQDPGMELHLIHYSYGVNSTEKGDLSSESTVSRIRTEHFPLTLESARPSHTSQYLCASSDPTWQPQHFGDGTRLSIL.

The rearrangement joins TRBV9 to TRBJ1-3, with 8 bases fitting TRBD1. The CDR3 runs to 12 residues. Germline loops: CDR1 SGDLS, CDR2 YYNGEE. V lost 2 bases, J lost 11 bases, and 3 bases stayed unmatched. DNA for the CDR3: TGTGCCAGCAGCGTCCGGGACAGGCCCATATATTTT. Protein sequence: CASSVRDRPIYF. Combining the CDR3 with reference TRBV9 and TRBJ1-3 gives the whole variable domain DSGVTQTPKHLITATGQRVTLRCSPRSGDLSVYWYQQSLDQGLQFLIQYYNGEERAKGNILERFSAQQFPDLHSELNLSSLELGDSALYFCASSVRDRPIYFGEGSWLTVV.

J is TRBJ1-2 and V is TRBV3-1 (or the pseudogene TRBV3-2); 7 bases agree with TRBD1. The CDR3 totals 14 residues. The V segment lost 6 bases and the J segment 4 bases; nucleotides outside the gene matches: 8. Germline CDR1 LGHDT, CDR2 YNNKEL (reference sequence). The CDR3 nucleotides are TGTGCCAGCAGAAGACAGGGACAATCCTATGGCTACACCTTC. It yields the protein CASRRQGQSYGYTF.

This chain joins TRBV5-1 and TRBJ1-5; tentatively, D is TRBD1 (6 bases). V was trimmed by 2 bases and J by 0 bases, leaving 9 bases between them. Looked up from germline, CDR1 is SGHRS and CDR2 is YFSETQ. The CDR3 runs 15 residues. The chain's CDR3 is CASSLTGNSNQPQHF. The CDR3 DNA sequence: TGCGCCAGCAGCTTAACAGGGAATAGCAATCAGCCCCAGCATTTT.

The chain links TRBV3-1 (or the pseudogene TRBV3-2) to TRBJ2-7; TRBD2 agrees at 12 bases. This CDR3 spans 19 amino acids. Germline CDR1 and CDR2: LGHDT and YNNKEL (reference sequence). V lost 3 bases to trimming and J lost 3 bases; unmatched junction nucleotides: 15. The CDR3, as DNA: TGTGCCAGCAGCCATGGTTCCCCACTAGCGGGAGGCCGATTCTACGAGCAGTACTTC. Its protein product is CASSHGSPLAGGRFYEQYF.

This chain links TRBV6-5 with TRBJ1-2; 8 bases fit TRBD1. The CDR3 runs to 14 residues. V lost 6 bases, J lost 5 bases, and 8 bases stayed unmatched. The germline CDR1 and CDR2 sequences are MNHEY and SVGAGI. The CDR3 coding sequence is TGTGCCAGCAGAGAGAGGGACAGGATTTATGGCTACACCTTC. It is translated as CASRERDRIYGYTF.

The CDR3 reads CASSPGLARMADTQYF. The DNA for the CDR3 is TGTGCCAGCAGCCCCGGACTTGCACGAATGGCAGATACGCAGTATTTT. V usage is TRBV6-2 or TRBV6-3 and J usage is TRBJ2-3; D may be TRBD2 (5 bases). CDR1 MNHEY and CDR2 SVGEGT come from the germline V gene. The CDR3 consists of 16 residues. Trimming shortened V by 6 bases and J by 4 bases, and 20 bases separated the two germline ends.

The chain is built from TRBV6-5 and TRBJ1-2; TRBD1 matches at 9 bases. Germline-derived CDR1 and CDR2 are MNHEY and SVGAGI. CDR3 size: 14 residues. V trimming: 6 bases; J trimming: 4 bases; junction bases outside the gene matches: 6. Written as DNA, the CDR3 is TGTGCCAGCAGGCCCACAGGGGGCGGCTATGGCTACACCTTC. It codes for CASRPTGGGYGYTF.

J is TRBJ1-1 and V is TRBV19, with D possibly TRBD1 on 5 matching bases. The CDR3 runs to 15 residues. Per the germline V gene, CDR1 is LNHDA and CDR2 is SQIVND (reference sequence). Trimming removed 4 bases from V and 4 bases from J, with 16 bases in between. CDR3 protein: CASSRNTGGVTEAFF. The CDR3 bases are TGTGCCAGTAGTAGAAACACAGGCGGGGTCACTGAAGCTTTCTTT.

The chain has TRBV21-1 and TRBJ2-7; the table's TRBD2 call for D was not verified on the DNA. TRBV21-1 is a listed pseudogene. The CDR3 is made up of 15 amino acids. The CDR3 region is CASSKGTSGAYEQYF. The CDR3 DNA is TGTGCCAGCAGCAAAGGGACTAGCGGTGCCTACGAGCAGTACTTC.

V gene TRBV9 combines with J gene TRBJ2-1, with a possible D match to TRBD1 (6 bases). The CDR3 contains 14 residues. V lost 9 bases and J lost 3, with 16 bases in between. Looked up from germline, CDR1 is SGDLS and CDR2 is YYNGEE. The CDR3 DNA sequence: TGTGCCACCTCGAAGGGGGATTTCTACAATGAGCAGTTCTTC. The encoded protein is CATSKGDFYNEQFF. Full variable domain (remainder filled in from reference TRBV9 and TRBJ2-1): DSGVTQTPKHLITATGQRVTLRCSPRSGDLSVYWYQQSLDQGLQFLIQYYNGEERAKGNILERFSAQQFPDLHSELNLSSLELGDSALYFCATSKGDFYNEQFFGPGTRLTVL.

This chain uses TRBV15 with TRBJ2-7; 7 bases fit TRBD1. This CDR3 contains 18 residues. The V gene's germline CDR1 is LNHNV and CDR2 YYDKDF (reference sequence). Trimming removed 1 base from V and 2 bases from J; junction bases left unmatched: 14. The CDR3 DNA is TGTGCCACCAGCAGAGCGGCAGGGGGAAGCACCTTCACCTACGAGCAGTACTTC. Protein: CATSRAAGGSTFTYEQYF.

V and J are TRBV27 and TRBJ2-1; 8 bases align to TRBD2. V gave up 5 bases and J gave up 8 bases; unmatched junction bases: 8. The CDR3 contains 14 residues. Germline CDR1 is MNHEY and CDR2 is SMNVEV (reference sequence). The CDR3 nucleotides read TGTGCCAGCAGTGCGCGGGAGGCCAGGGATGAGCAGTTCTTC. It codes for CASSAREARDEQFF.

The V call is TRBV21-1, the J call TRBJ1-5. TRBV21-1 is deemed a pseudogene. CDR3 size: 16 residues. The chain's CDR3 is CASSTAGGISNQPQHF. The DNA of the CDR3 is TGTGCCAGCAGCACGGCGGGGGGAATCAGCAATCAGCCCCAGCATTTT.

The chain has TRBV5-6 and TRBJ1-4; possibly TRBD1 for D (6 bases). This CDR3 has 17 amino acids. V was pared by 2 bases and J by 3 bases, with 17 bases between. Germline CDR1 is SGHDT and CDR2 is YYEEEE. The CDR3 bases are TGTGCCAGCAGCTTTACAGGGTTGGTAGAGGCTAATGAAAAACTGTTTTTT. It yields the protein CASSFTGLVEANEKLFF.

As DNA, the CDR3 is TGTGCCAGTAGTATAGGGCAGAACAATCAGCCCCAGCATTTT. It yields the protein CASSIGQNNQPQHF. The chain has TRBV19 and TRBJ1-5, with D hard to call. Germline V gene data show CDR1 as LNHDA and CDR2 as SQIVND (reference sequence). The CDR3 consists of 14 residues. The ends were cut back, 1 base at V and 3 bases at J, with 7 bases in the middle.

This chain connects TRBV2 to TRBJ2-2; D may be TRBD2 (5 bases). V was pared by 7 bases and J by 0 bases, with 15 bases between. The germline gives CDR1 SNHLY, CDR2 FYNNEI. CDR3 length: 16 amino acids. CDR3 sequence (DNA): TGTGCCAGCAAAATCTCCAGGACTGCGAACACCGGGGAGCTGTTTTTT. Its protein is CASKISRTANTGELFF.